Listed below are T cell receptor beta chains from one sample, sequenced in a study of cytomegalovirus exposure and HLA in healthy donors. Clones were sequenced by immunoSEQ multiplex PCR, and TCRdb holds only the in-frame ones, with some missing. The sample carries about 110,000 clones, nearly 80% recorded once. What was sequenced was PBMCs. All receptors derive from a woman aged 25 to 45 in good health and CMV-seronegative. The CDR3 runs from the conserved cysteine through the conserved F or W. Each record gives: CDR3 length, D gene, V gene, J gene, clone size, CDR3 DNA, CDR3 protein. A D gene is named only where the DNA matches it firmly. Rows may omit the clone size; those that give it use once, few, many or a size class.

14	-	TRBV4-3	TRBJ1-1	-	TGCGCCAGCAGCCAGTATCAGGGGAACACTGAAGCTTTCTTT	CASSQYQGNTEAFF
19	TRBD2	TRBV5-6	TRBJ2-1	-	TGTGCCAGCAGGGTAGCGGGGGGCTTCTTCGGTAACTCCTACAATGAGCAGTTCTTC	CASRVAGGFFGNSYNEQFF
16	TRBD2	TRBV4-2	TRBJ2-2	medium-sized	TGTGCCAGCAGCCAACCTCTAGCGGCTTACACCGGGGAGCTGTTTTTT	CASSQPLAAYTGELFF
15	TRBD1	TRBV7-7	TRBJ2-3	-	TGTGCTAGCAGCCCCATACAGGGGGCGGCGGATACGCAGTATTTT	CASSPIQGAADTQYF
14	-	TRBV19	TRBJ1-6	-	TGTGCCAGTACCCCAGGGATGAGTAATTCACCCCTCCACTTT	CASTPGMSNSPLHF
14	-	TRBV29-1	TRBJ1-1	-	TGCAGCGTTGATTTGGGGGGAGAGAACACTGAAGCTTTCTTT	CSVDLGGENTEAFF
15	-	TRBV4-1	TRBJ2-7	-	TGCGCCAGCAGCCAAGCTGAGGGCCCAGCCTACGAGCAGTACTTC	CASSQAEGPAYEQYF
14	-	TRBV5-1	TRBJ1-4	once	TGCGCCAGCAGCCGAAGCCAGGGTGGTGAAAAACTGTTTTTT	CASSRSQGGEKLFF
15	TRBD1	TRBV27	TRBJ2-7	-	TGTGCCAGCAGTTTATCCGCCGACAGGGGGTACGAGCAGTACTTC	CASSLSADRGYEQYF
16	TRBD1	TRBV6-6	TRBJ2-7	-	TGTGCCAGCAGTTACGAGGCGGCAGGGGGCCCACACGAGCAGTACTTC	CASSYEAAGGPHEQYF
16	-	TRBV7-8	TRBJ2-3	-	TGTGCCAGCAGCTTCGGGGTTGACTTGAACACAGATACGCAGTATTTT	CASSFGVDLNTDTQYF
14	-	TRBV5-4	TRBJ1-2	-	TGTGCCAGCAGTATCCGGGATCCCGAGGCTGGCTACACCTTC	CASSIRDPEAGYTF
18	TRBD2	TRBV5-6	TRBJ2-2	once	TGTGCCAGCATCCAACTGCGGTCGGGACTAGCGGACACCGGGGAGCTGTTTTTT	CASIQLRSGLADTGELFF
15	-	TRBV6-1	TRBJ2-7	-	TGTGCCAGCAGTGAAGCGCTTCGGGGTTTTAGCGAGCAGTACTTC	CASSEALRGFSEQYF
14	TRBD1	TRBV28	TRBJ2-1	-	TGTGCCAGCACTGCCCCTGGACAGGGGAGGGAGCAGTTCTTC	CASTAPGQGREQFF
12	-	TRBV19	TRBJ1-1	-	TGTGCCAGTAGTATACGACGAGGAGAAGCTTTCTTT	CASSIRRGEAFF
14	TRBD1	TRBV10-2	TRBJ2-2	-	TGCGCCACAGGGGCGACAGGGATCACCGGGGAGCTGTTTTTT	CATGATGITGELFF
15	-	TRBV13	TRBJ2-3	-	TGTGCCAGCACTTCCCGCGGCAAATACACAGATACGCAGTATTTT	CASTSRGKYTDTQYF
14	-	TRBV7-9	TRBJ2-2	-	TGTGCCAGCAGCTTTAGAGATTTCACCGGGGAGCTGTTTTTT	CASSFRDFTGELFF
14	-	TRBV19	TRBJ2-1	once	TGTGCCAGTAGTATAAGACAACCAGGGGATGAGCAGTTCTTC	CASSIRQPGDEQFF
14	TRBD1	TRBV6-5	TRBJ1-2	-	TGTGCCAGCAGTCTGACAGGGAGCGGCTATGGCTACACCTTC	CASSLTGSGYGYTF
14	TRBD2	TRBV29-1	TRBJ2-3	-	TGCAGCGTCGAGACTAGCGGGGGTCAGGATACGCAGTATTTT	CSVETSGGQDTQYF
16	-	TRBV5-6	TRBJ2-1	-	TGTGCCAGCAGCGATCGTTGGAGTGATCGATACAATGAGCAGTTCTTC	CASSDRWSDRYNEQFF
14	-	TRBV7-9	TRBJ2-7	-	TGTGCCAGCAGCCCTCTAGTTCAGACCTACGAGCAGTACTTC	CASSPLVQTYEQYF
12	-	TRBV19	TRBJ1-2	-	TGTGCCAGTAGTATATCTACCTATGGCTACACCTTC	CASSISTYGYTF
12	-	TRBV28	TRBJ2-1	-	TGTGCCAGCAGCCGCACAGCTAATGAGCAGTTCTTC	CASSRTANEQFF
17	TRBD1	TRBV11-1	TRBJ2-2	-	TGTGCCAGCAGAGTTACAGGGGGCCGAGGGGACACCGGGGAGCTGTTTTTT	CASRVTGGRGDTGELFF
11	TRBD1	TRBV5-1	TRBJ2-1	-	TGCGCCAGCAGCCCTGGACAGGACCTGTTCTTC	CASSPGQDLFF
14	TRBD2	TRBV7-2	TRBJ2-7	-	TGTGCCAGCAGCCCTAGCGGGAGGGGCTCCGAGCAGTACTTC	CASSPSGRGSEQYF
15	-	TRBV28	TRBJ1-6	-	TGTGCCAGCAGTTTCACAGACGGTTCGGGGGCACCCCTCCACTTT	CASSFTDGSGAPLHF
13	-	TRBV4-3	TRBJ1-2	-	TGCGCCAGCAGCCAAGGGTTGACATATGGCTACACCTTC	CASSQGLTYGYTF
13	-	TRBV6-1	TRBJ2-7	few	TGTGCCAGCGGAGAGGCCAGGGTAGGCGAGCAGTACTTC	CASGEARVGEQYF
14	TRBD2	TRBV7-9	TRBJ2-5	-	TGTGCCAGCAGCGGACGGGGGGGCCAAGAGACCCAGTACTTC	CASSGRGGQETQYF
14	TRBD1	TRBV7-2	TRBJ2-7	-	TGTGCCAGCAGCCGGAGGACAGGGACCTCCGAGCAGTACTTC	CASSRRTGTSEQYF
14	-	TRBV28	TRBJ2-7	-	TGTGCCAGCAGTCCGCCACCCAGGAAGAGCGAGCAGTACTTC	CASSPPPRKSEQYF
16	TRBD2	TRBV11-2	TRBJ2-1	-	TGTGCCAGCAGCTTCCTGACTAGCGGGAGTCAGGATGAGCAGTTCTTC	CASSFLTSGSQDEQFF
17	-	TRBV7-9	TRBJ1-2	-	TGTGCCAGCAGCACTGACCCGCAGATCCTAGCTAACTATGGCTACACCTTC	CASSTDPQILANYGYTF
14	-	TRBV27	TRBJ1-5	-	TGTGCCAGCAGTTTGTCTTATAGCAATCAGCCCCAGCATTTT	CASSLSYSNQPQHF
17	TRBD1	TRBV28	TRBJ1-5	-	TGTGCCAGCAGTGTTTTAGGGGGACAGGCTAGCAATCAGCCCCAGCATTTT	CASSVLGGQASNQPQHF
13	-	TRBV6-1	TRBJ2-7	-	TGTGCCAGCAGTGATTACAGACAGGACGAGCAGTACTTC	CASSDYRQDEQYF
16	-	TRBV18	TRBJ1-2	-	TGTGCCAGCTCACCCCCCCCGACAGTGCACGTTTTTGGCTACACCTTC	CASSPPPTVHVFGYTF
15	TRBD1	TRBV5-1	TRBJ1-4	-	TGCGCCAGCAGACCCACCGGGACAGGAAATGAAAAACTGTTTTTT	CASRPTGTGNEKLFF
13	-	TRBV2	TRBJ1-1	once	TGTGCCAGCAGTCGAGACAGAAACACTGAAGCTTTCTTT	CASSRDRNTEAFF
13	-	TRBV28	TRBJ2-7	once	TGTGCCAGCAGCCCTCCCGGAGGGTACGAGCAGTACTTC	CASSPPGGYEQYF
15	-	TRBV30	TRBJ1-2	-	TGTGCCTGGAGTGTACGAGGATTAGCTAACTATGGCTACACCTTC	CAWSVRGLANYGYTF
15	-	TRBV6-6	TRBJ2-2	-	TGTGCCAGCAGTTCGTCGGCGGGTGGGACCGGGGAGCTGTTTTTT	CASSSSAGGTGELFF
15	-	TRBV4-1	TRBJ2-7	few	TGCGCCAGCAGCCAAGGCTTACAGGACCCCTACGAGCAGTACTTC	CASSQGLQDPYEQYF
14	TRBD1	TRBV19	TRBJ1-5	-	TGTGCCAGTAGGCCGACAGGGGGAAATCAGCCCCAGCATTTT	CASRPTGGNQPQHF
16	TRBD1	TRBV6-5	TRBJ2-1	once	TGTGCCAGCAGTTACTCCAGGGGGCGCGAAAACAATGAGCAGTTCTTC	CASSYSRGRENNEQFF
15	-	TRBV10-2	TRBJ2-2	-	TGCGCCAGCAGTGAAAGGAGGGGAGACACCGGGGAGCTGTTTTTT	CASSERRGDTGELFF
14	-	TRBV7-8	TRBJ2-1	-	TGTGCCAGCAGCAAGAATTACAGGGACAATGAGCAGTTCTTC	CASSKNYRDNEQFF
17	TRBD2	TRBV5-1	TRBJ2-1	-	TGCGCCAGCAGCTTACGAGGGTCTAGCGGGGGGTTGAGTGAGCAGTTCTTC	CASSLRGSSGGLSEQFF
12	-	TRBV28	TRBJ1-2	-	TGTGCCAGCAGTTTCCTAAGCTATGGCTACACCTTC	CASSFLSYGYTF